These 22 T cell receptor beta chains were sequenced from one sample in a study of molecular identifiers for immune sequencing clone quantification. TCRdb re-called the PCR reads through MiXCR, storing one row per CDR3 protein. The data hold fewer than 350,000 distinct CDR3 sequences, with roughly 23% observed a single time. The sequencing input was naive CD8+ T cells from blood, with Jurkat cell RNA spiked in. Documented subset: FACS-sorted CD8+CD4-CCR7+CD45RA+ naive T cells. Receptors were obtained from a human donor in good health. Some libraries in this study had Jurkat cell RNA spiked in.

At least ten counts were recorded for this clonotype. The chain links TRBV21-1 to TRBJ2-3; TRBD2, the D gene given by the table, was not confirmed from the DNA. TRBV21-1 is a listed pseudogene. The CDR3 extends over 17 amino acids. The DNA of the CDR3 is TGTGCCAGCAGCACCCGGACTAGCGGGGTTAGCACAGATACGCAGTATTTT. Translation: CASSTRTSGVSTDTQYF.

Concerning this clonotype: This CDR3 fails to terminate in the conserved phenylalanine or tryptophan, so it likely reflects a read error. The V gene is TRBV6-1, the J gene TRBJ1-2, with D unresolved. Germline V gives CDR1 MNHNS, CDR2 SASEGT. Deletions cut 0 bases from V and 4 bases from J, with 15 bases between. CDR3 length: 16 amino acids. CDR3 nucleotides: TGTGCCAGCAGTGAAGCGCGGGTCCCCGGCAGCTATGGCTACACCCTC. Amino acid sequence: CASSEARVPGSYGYTL.

The table lists this clonotype with many counts. The chain joins TRBV20-1 to TRBJ2-7; a possible D gene is TRBD1 (6 bases). Germline CDR1 reads DFQATT; CDR2 reads SNEGSKA (reference sequence). CDR3 length equals 14 residues. Trimming stripped 3 bases from V and 2 bases from J, with 14 bases between. This chain's CDR3 is CSARVRDTPYEQYF. The CDR3 DNA is TGCAGTGCTAGGGTCCGGGACACCCCCTACGAGCAGTACTTC.

Ten or more counts support this clonotype. The gene calls are TRBV27 and TRBJ2-1, with 8 bases fitting TRBD1. Germline V gene lookup returns CDR1 MNHEY and CDR2 SMNVEV (reference sequence). The CDR3 is made up of 14 amino acids. Trimming took 3 bases from V and 8 from J; bases not matched to a gene: 6. The CDR3 region is CASSLQQGVDEQFF. The CDR3 nucleotides read TGTGCCAGCAGTTTGCAACAGGGGGTTGATGAGCAGTTCTTC.

This clonotype was counted many times. This chain joins TRBV7-2 and TRBJ2-5, with 7 bases that match TRBD2. Losses at the gene ends were 1 base for V and 5 bases for J; bases not matched to a gene: 7. The CDR3 has 15 amino acids. CDR1 SGHTA and CDR2 FQGNSA come from the germline V gene. The CDR3 sequence: CASSLVPGRGETQYF. CDR3 sequence (DNA): TGTGCCAGCAGCTTAGTACCAGGGCGGGGGGAGACCCAGTACTTC.

This clonotype has at least ten counts. This chain uses TRBV14 with TRBJ2-5, with 7 bases that match TRBD1. Germline loops: CDR1 SGHDN, CDR2 FVKESK. Trimming took 1 base from V and 1 from J; bases not matched to a gene: 3. The CDR3 is made up of 15 amino acids. In nucleotides, the CDR3 is TGTGCCAGCAGCCAAGCCAGGGGGTTCCAAGAGACCCAGTACTTC. Translation gives CASSQARGFQETQYF.

This chain joins TRBV27 and TRBJ2-3; D unresolved. The CDR3 loop spans 14 amino acids. The V and J ends lost 5 bases and 2 bases respectively, with 11 bases between them. The germline CDR1 and CDR2 sequences are MNHEY and SMNVEV (reference sequence). CDR3 coding DNA: TGTGCCAGCAGTCAAATCCAACCCACAGATACGCAGTATTTT. Protein sequence: CASSQIQPTDTQYF.

Ten or more counts support this clonotype. The genes are TRBV11-2 and TRBJ2-7, with D perhaps TRBD1 (6 bases). Germline assignment: CDR1 SGHAT and CDR2 FQNNGV. Trimming stripped 5 bases from V and 7 bases from J, with 12 bases between. This CDR3 contains 12 residues. The CDR3 DNA is TGTGCCAGCAGCCGACAGGTCTGGGAGCAGTACTTC. Translation gives CASSRQVWEQYF.

The genes are TRBV12-3 or TRBV12-4 and TRBJ2-1, with 9 bases identical to TRBD2. The length of the CDR3 is 16 residues. Unmatched junction bases numbered 11, after V lost 2 bases and J lost 9 bases. CDR3 coding DNA: TGTGCCAGCAGTTTAAGAGTAGCGGGGGTCGAATCTGAGCAGTTCTTC. As protein: CASSLRVAGVESEQFF.

The sample holds a few counts of this clonotype. The chain recombines TRBV4-1 with TRBJ2-1; 8 bases match TRBD2. Losses at the gene ends were 0 bases for V and 0 bases for J; bases not matched to a gene: 4. The CDR3 sequence is 17 residues long. From germline, CDR1 is MGHRA and CDR2 YSYEKL. DNA of the CDR3: TGCGCCAGCAGCCAAGACCCCGGGGGGGTCTCCTACAATGAGCAGTTCTTC. Residues: CASSQDPGGVSYNEQFF.

Ten or more counts support this clonotype. The chain employs TRBV28 and TRBJ1-1; possibly TRBD1 for D (6 bases). V lost 5 bases and J 7 bases, leaving 17 bases between the germline ends. Germline V gene sequence: CDR1 MDHEN, CDR2 SYDVKM. This CDR3 is 14 amino acids long. The CDR3 bases are TGTGCCAGCAGTATGCACAGGGTATACGTTGAAGCTTTCTTT. Translated, it gives CASSMHRVYVEAFF. Using reference TRBV28 and TRBJ1-1 for the parts outside the CDR3, the full variable domain is DVKVTQSSRYLVKRTGEKVFLECVQDMDHENMFWYRQDPGLGLRLIYFSYDVKMKEKGDIPEGYSVSREKKERFSLILESASTNQTSMYLCASSMHRVYVEAFFGQGTRLTVV.

This clonotype was counted ten times or more. The genes are TRBV7-9 and TRBJ2-3, with 7 bases identical to TRBD2. The V gene's germline CDR1 is SEHNR and CDR2 FQNEAQ (reference sequence). The J segment lost 3 bases and the V segment lost 5 bases, leaving 23 bases of the junction unmatched. This CDR3 is built from 20 residues. The CDR3 loop reads CASSKNSRSSGRSFTDTQYF. The CDR3 DNA sequence: TGTGCCAGCAGCAAAAACAGTCGGTCTAGCGGAAGGTCTTTTACAGATACGCAGTATTTT.

This clonotype was detected ten times or more. The chain uses TRBV6-5 and TRBJ2-3, with a tentative D call TRBD2 (6 bases). V lost 3 bases, J lost 3 bases, and 13 bases lay in between. Looked up from germline, CDR1 is MNHEY and CDR2 is SVGAGI. There are 15 residues in the CDR3. Here the CDR3 reads CASSYGGGGTDTQYF. DNA of the CDR3: TGTGCCAGCAGTTATGGGGGAGGAGGAACAGATACGCAGTATTTT.

The rearrangement links TRBV6-6 to TRBJ1-4; 8 bases line up with TRBD1. V was pared by 2 bases and J by 5 bases, with 7 bases of the junction left unmatched. Looked up from germline, CDR1 is MNHNY and CDR2 is SVGAGI (reference sequence). CDR3 size: 16 residues. The CDR3 DNA sequence: TGTGCCAGCAGTTACCCGAAGGGGACAGGCAATGAAAAACTGTTTTTT. Its translation: CASSYPKGTGNEKLFF.

Concerning this clonotype: This clone may be a read error of a much larger clone one base away. The CDR3 nucleotides are TGTGCCAGCAGCGGCCAACTAGAGAACCAAGAGACCAAGTACTTC. Translated: CASSGQLENQETKYF. The V and J genes are TRBV27 and TRBJ2-5; perhaps TRBD2 as D (5 bases). This CDR3 contains 15 residues. Germline CDR1 and CDR2: MNHEY and SMNVEV (reference sequence).

In its sample, this clonotype was seen many times. The chain joins TRBV12-3 or TRBV12-4 to TRBJ2-7; TRBD1 matches 9 bases. This CDR3 region has 15 residues. V lost 7 bases and J lost 5; bases outside the gene matches: 12. DNA of the CDR3: TGTGCCAGCACCGATCCGGGACAGGGTCGAGACGAGCAGTACTTC. Translation: CASTDPGQGRDEQYF.

Worth noting for this clonotype: Given a much more abundant clone one base away, this may be a read error. Here the CDR3 omits its conserved ending phenylalanine or tryptophan, so a read error is the likely source. This chain links TRBV6-2 or TRBV6-3 with TRBJ2-5; TRBD2 is a possible D gene (6 bases). This CDR3 contains 14 residues. CDR1 is MNHEY, CDR2 SVGEGT, per germline. The ends were cut back, 2 bases at V and 0 bases at J, with 7 bases in the middle. The CDR3: CASSYSGYQETQYY. The DNA of the CDR3 is TGTGCCAGCAGTTACAGCGGGTACCAAGAGACCCAGTACTAC.

This clonotype was counted between two and nine times. The rearrangement links TRBV28 to TRBJ2-7, with TRBD1 matching 8 bases. J was trimmed by 1 base and V by 6 bases; bases with no gene match: 8. The germline V gene has CDR1 MDHEN and CDR2 SYDVKM. CDR3 length equals 15 residues. The CDR3 region is CASSIRGLRSYEQYF. The DNA for the CDR3 is TGTGCCAGCAGCATCAGGGGGCTGAGGTCCTACGAGCAGTACTTC.

The table lists this clonotype with many counts. This sequence joins TRBV5-1 and TRBJ1-1, with D maybe TRBD1 (5 bases). This CDR3 region has 16 residues. V was trimmed by 0 bases and J by 4 bases, leaving 16 bases between them. Germline V gives CDR1 SGHRS, CDR2 YFSETQ. The chain's CDR3 is CASSLGPLGGGTEAFF. The CDR3 DNA is TGCGCCAGCAGCTTGGGTCCACTGGGGGGGGGCACTGAAGCTTTCTTT.

This clonotype appeared a few times. J is TRBJ2-2 and V is TRBV27; D gene uncertain. V gave up 2 bases and J gave up 5 bases, with 9 bases separating them. Looked up from germline, CDR1 is MNHEY and CDR2 is SMNVEV (reference sequence). CDR3 length: 14 amino acids. CDR3 residues: CASSLAIFTGELFF. The DNA of the CDR3 is TGTGCCAGCAGTTTAGCCATTTTTACCGGGGAGCTGTTTTTT.

As regards this clonotype: One end of the junction is discordant with germline, which a read error may explain. The J gene is TRBJ2-3, the V gene TRBV11-2; possible D gene TRBD1, 6 bases. CDR3 size: 16 residues. The germline V gene encodes CDR1 SGHAT and CDR2 FQNNGV. DNA of the CDR3: TGTGCCAGCAGCTTAGATCTTCTGGGGGCGGCTGATATGCAGTATTTT. This gives the protein CASSLDLLGAADMQYF.

The DNA for the CDR3 is TGTGCCAGCAGTTTAATCAGGGAAAAACTGTTTTTT. Protein product: CASSLIREKLFF. V gene TRBV12-3 or TRBV12-4 combines with J gene TRBJ1-4; D remains unclear. This CDR3 comprises 12 residues. V shed 2 bases and J shed 8 bases, with 6 bases lying between them.